This T cell receptor beta chain was found in a study of CD8+CD57+ T cells in acquired aplastic anemia. Study background: DNA recovered from sorted CD4+ and CD8+ cells had a mean of approximately 3.2 ug.

This clonotype was seen more than once but under ten times. Genomic DNA, the template, was used for profiling of the TCR beta VDJ and CDR3. TCRdb independently ran MiXCR on the reads; one entry per CDR3 protein. The sample holds around 200,000 distinct CDR3 sequences, roughly 55% seen once. CDR1 is MGHRA and CDR2 is YSYEKL in the germline V gene. The V gene lost 4 bases and the J gene lost 4 bases, with 13 bases spanning the gap. This CDR3 has 14 amino acids. Sample: sorted CD4+, CD8+, or CD8+CD57+ T cells (not recorded which) from PBMCs. J is TRBJ2-5 and V is TRBV4-1, with D perhaps matching TRBD2 (6 bases). The receptor was isolated from a human donor in good health. CDR3 bases: TGCGCCAGCAGCCCTGGGGGGAGGCGAGAGACCCAGTACTTC. Protein: CASSPGGRRETQYF.